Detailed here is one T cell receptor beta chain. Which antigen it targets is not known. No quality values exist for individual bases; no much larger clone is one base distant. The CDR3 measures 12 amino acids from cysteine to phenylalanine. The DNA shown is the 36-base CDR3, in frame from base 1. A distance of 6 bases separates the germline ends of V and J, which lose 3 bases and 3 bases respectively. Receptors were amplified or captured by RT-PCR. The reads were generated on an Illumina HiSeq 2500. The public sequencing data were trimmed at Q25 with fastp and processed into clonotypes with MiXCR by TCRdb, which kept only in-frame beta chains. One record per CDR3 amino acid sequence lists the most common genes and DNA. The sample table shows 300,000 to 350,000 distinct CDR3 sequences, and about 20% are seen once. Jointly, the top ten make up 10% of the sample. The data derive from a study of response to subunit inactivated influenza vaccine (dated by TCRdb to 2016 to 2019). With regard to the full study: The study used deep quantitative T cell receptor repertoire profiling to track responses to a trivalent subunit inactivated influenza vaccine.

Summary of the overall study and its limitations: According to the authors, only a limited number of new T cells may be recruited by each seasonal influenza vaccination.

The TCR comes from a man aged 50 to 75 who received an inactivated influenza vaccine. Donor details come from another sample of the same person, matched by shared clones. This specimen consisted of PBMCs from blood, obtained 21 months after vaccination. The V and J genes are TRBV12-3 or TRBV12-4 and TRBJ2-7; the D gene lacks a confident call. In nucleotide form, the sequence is TGTGCCAGCAGTTTCCGATACTACGAGCAGTACTTC. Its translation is CASSFRYYEQYF.